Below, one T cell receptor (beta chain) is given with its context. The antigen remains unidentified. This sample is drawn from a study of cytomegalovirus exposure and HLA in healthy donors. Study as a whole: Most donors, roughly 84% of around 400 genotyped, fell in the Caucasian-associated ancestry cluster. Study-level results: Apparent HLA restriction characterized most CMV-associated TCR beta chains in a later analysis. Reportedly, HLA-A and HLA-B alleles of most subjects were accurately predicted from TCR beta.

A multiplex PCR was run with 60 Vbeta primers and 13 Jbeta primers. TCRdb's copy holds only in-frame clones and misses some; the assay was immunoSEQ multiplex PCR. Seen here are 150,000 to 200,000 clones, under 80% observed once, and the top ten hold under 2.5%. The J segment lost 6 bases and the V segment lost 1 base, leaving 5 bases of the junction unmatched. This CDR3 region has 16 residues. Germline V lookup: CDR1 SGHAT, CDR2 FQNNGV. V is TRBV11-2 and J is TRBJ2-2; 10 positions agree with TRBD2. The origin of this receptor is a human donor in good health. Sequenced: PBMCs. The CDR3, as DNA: TGTGCCAGCAGCTTAGTTCGAGCGGGGGGGCCCGGGGAGCTGTTTTTT. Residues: CASSLVRAGGPGELFF.